This T cell receptor (beta chain) was recorded in a study of a mutant IDH1 vaccine in newly diagnosed glioma. Whole-study context: Radiotherapy alone preceded vaccination by 4-6 weeks; alternatively, vaccination started with temozolomide cycles. Every participant had undergone radiotherapy, temozolomide, or both before, and most underwent both.

Method: immunoSEQ multiplex PCR; TCRdb's copy keeps in-frame clones and lacks some. The sample carries 25,000 to 30,000 clones, around 80% recorded once. The CDR3 consists of 13 residues. Germline V gene sequence: CDR1 SGDLS, CDR2 YYNGEE. V was pared by 2 bases and J by 2 bases, with 7 bases between. About this clone: What it recognizes is unknown.

The time point was: week 23, last vaccination. The vaccine gave 300 ug of a 20-mer mutant IDH1 peptide subcutaneously per dose. The gene calls are TRBV9 and TRBJ1-2; D call uncertain. This clonotype was obtained from a woman between 18 and 29 years old with glioma. This material consisted of PBMCs, taken from a glioma patient whose treatment included an IDH1 peptide vaccine. DNA of the CDR3: TGTGCCAGCAGCGTGGGTTTGAACTATGGCTACACCTTC. Translation gives CASSVGLNYGYTF.